Below, 24 T cell receptor beta chains from the same sample are listed, as sequenced in a study of spatial heterogeneity in lung cancer. As for time point: sample taken at primary tumor resection. In each case, whole RNA from tumor, nontumor lung or frozen PBMC was sequenced unsorted. TCRdb processed the 5' RACE reads anew with MiXCR; each CDR3 protein has one entry. Among around 89,000 distinct CDR3 sequences listed, less than 15% were seen once. The sequences come from PBMCs, collected at surgery. The source is a male donor with early-stage non-small cell lung cancer.

This chain connects TRBV11-3 to TRBJ2-3; the D gene is possibly TRBD1 (5 bases). The CDR3 extends over 14 amino acids. V was clipped by 4 bases and J by 1 base, with 9 bases between them. The germline gives CDR1 SGHNT, CDR2 YENEEA. CDR3: CASSSTRGTDTQYF. The CDR3 DNA sequence: TGTGCCAGCAGCTCAACCAGGGGCACAGATACGCAGTATTTT. The whole variable domain, remainder taken from reference TRBV11-3 and TRBJ2-3, is EAGVVQSPRYKIIEKKQPVAFWCNPISGHNTLYWYLQNLGQGPELLIRYENEEAVDDSQLPKDRFSAERLKGVDSTLKIQPAELGDSAVYLCASSSTRGTDTQYFGPGTRLTVL.

This clonotype has only a few counts. The chain couples TRBV6-5 to TRBJ2-1; 9 bases map to TRBD2. CDR3 size: 16 residues. V trimming: 2 bases; J trimming: 7 bases; junction bases outside the gene matches: 9. The germline V gene has CDR1 MNHEY and CDR2 SVGAGI. CDR3 sequence reads: CASSYRTSVGRNEQFF. CDR3 sequence (DNA): TGTGCCAGCAGTTACCGGACTAGCGTCGGGAGGAATGAGCAGTTCTTC.

In its sample, this clonotype was seen a few times. The chain recombines TRBV20-1 with TRBJ1-2; D is possibly TRBD1 (5 bases). The germline V and J ends were trimmed by 6 bases and 6 bases, with 20 bases remaining between them. The CDR3 loop spans 14 amino acids. CDR1 is DFQATT and CDR2 is SNEGSKA in the germline V gene (reference sequence). The CDR3 loop is CSALRGGNVNGYTF. The CDR3 nucleotides are TGCAGTGCCCTTAGGGGAGGTAATGTTAATGGCTACACCTTC.

This clonotype has only a few counts. This chain uses TRBV18 with TRBJ1-2; D gene uncertain. There are 11 residues in the CDR3. Germline assignment: CDR1 KGHSH and CDR2 LQKENI. The V and J ends lost 2 bases and 6 bases respectively, with 4 bases between them. CDR3 sequence (DNA): TGTGCCAGCTCACCATCGGATGGCTACACCTTC. Amino acid sequence: CASSPSDGYTF.

This clonotype was found many times. The chain joins TRBV20-1 to TRBJ2-1, with unresolved D. V was pared by 3 bases and J by 8 bases, with 8 bases between. CDR3 length: 11 amino acids. CDR1 and CDR2 from the germline V gene are DFQATT and SNEGSKA (reference sequence). The CDR3 DNA is TGCAGTGCTAGCCAGCCCTATGAGCAGTTCTTC. The encoded protein is CSASQPYEQFF.

This clonotype appeared a few times. The CDR3 sequence is CASSLGPGGALETQYF. The CDR3 nucleotides read TGTGCCAGCAGCTTAGGTCCAGGGGGCGCTTTGGAGACCCAGTACTTC. The chain employs TRBV7-9 and TRBJ2-5; the match to TRBD1 covers 8 bases. The J segment lost 5 bases and the V segment lost 1 base, leaving 9 bases of the junction unmatched. CDR3 length: 16 amino acids. The germline CDR1 and CDR2 sequences are SEHNR and FQNEAQ (reference sequence). Full variable domain (rest looked up from reference TRBV7-9 and TRBJ2-5): DTGVSQNPRHKITKRGQNVTFRCDPISEHNRLYWYRQTLGQGPEFLTYFQNEAQLEKSRLLSDRFSAERPKGSFSTLEIQRTEQGDSAMYLCASSLGPGGALETQYFGPGTRLLVL.

This clonotype has more than one count but fewer than ten. The chain links TRBV10-2 to TRBJ2-1; D unresolved. The CDR3 loop spans 16 amino acids. V was trimmed by 2 bases and J by 2 bases, leaving 13 bases between them. The germline CDR1 and CDR2 sequences are WSHSY and SAAADI. The CDR3 here is CASSEHPGLPYNEQFF. The CDR3 DNA reads TGCGCCAGCAGTGAGCACCCCGGGTTGCCCTACAATGAGCAGTTCTTC.

This clonotype was observed at least ten times. This CDR3 is CSARDHQDRGPKNIQYF. For the CDR3, the DNA is TGCAGTGCTAGAGATCATCAGGACAGGGGGCCTAAAAACATTCAGTACTTC. The J gene is TRBJ2-4, the V gene TRBV20-1, with 11 bases matching TRBD1. The ends lost 0 bases at V and 4 bases at J; junction bases unmatched: 8. This CDR3 spans 17 amino acids. Germline loops: CDR1 DFQATT, CDR2 SNEGSKA (reference sequence).

This clonotype appeared a few times. This rearrangement joins TRBV12-3 or TRBV12-4 to TRBJ1-5; a possible D gene is TRBD1 (5 bases). CDR3 length: 16 residues. Trimming stripped 0 bases from V and 2 bases from J, with 11 bases between. CDR3 protein: CASSLARRGGNQPQHF. CDR3 bases: TGTGCCAGCAGTTTAGCGCGTAGAGGGGGCAATCAGCCCCAGCATTTT.

This clonotype was detected a few times. This chain connects TRBV7-9 to TRBJ2-7; D is possibly TRBD2 (6 bases). This CDR3 is 15 amino acids long. Germline CDR1 and CDR2: SEHNR and FQNEAQ (reference sequence). Between the trimmed V and J ends, which lost 4 bases and 2 bases, there was a span of 15 bases. CDR3: CASSWDAGSPYEQYF. The CDR3 nucleotides are TGTGCCAGCAGCTGGGACGCGGGAAGTCCCTACGAGCAGTACTTC.

The chain recombines TRBV18 with TRBJ1-1, with D unresolved. Germline CDR1 and CDR2: KGHSH and LQKENI. This CDR3 is 12 amino acids long. The V end was cut by 5 bases, the J end by 3 bases, with 7 bases between. The CDR3 protein is CASSTRHTEAFF. CDR3 bases: TGTGCCAGCTCAACCCGCCACACTGAAGCTTTCTTT.

This clonotype was picked up a small number of times. The V gene is TRBV5-1, the J gene TRBJ2-5; tentatively, D is TRBD1 or TRBD2 (5 bases each). Germline V CDR1 and CDR2: SGHRS, YFSETQ. This CDR3 region has 15 residues. V shed 1 base and J shed 5 bases, with 15 bases lying between them. CDR3 amino acids: CASSLSMGVEETQYF. The DNA for the CDR3 is TGCGCCAGCAGCTTGAGCATGGGGGTCGAGGAGACCCAGTACTTC.

The chain joins TRBV7-6 to TRBJ2-7; 12 bases map to TRBD2. The CDR3 totals 17 residues. With V trimmed by 0 bases and J by 4 bases, 7 bases remained unmatched. Germline loops: CDR1 SGHVS, CDR2 FNYEAQ. CDR3 nucleotides: TGTGCCAGCAGCTTAGCGGAAGCTAGCGGGGGGGCTTACGAGCAGTACTTC. Translated, it gives CASSLAEASGGAYEQYF.

This chain links TRBV12-3 or TRBV12-4 with TRBJ2-5; a possible D gene is TRBD2 (5 bases). Trimming stripped 6 bases from V and 2 bases from J, with 13 bases between. The CDR3 extends over 14 amino acids. The CDR3 loop is CASSQRRWQETQYF. In DNA form, the CDR3 reads TGTGCCAGCAGCCAAAGGAGGTGGCAAGAGACCCAGTACTTC.

This clonotype occurred many times. This chain uses TRBV5-1 with TRBJ2-1, with 11 bases matching TRBD2. The V gene's germline CDR1 is SGHRS and CDR2 YFSETQ. The CDR3 runs 17 residues. J gave up 3 bases and V 0 bases, and 5 bases lay outside the gene matches. The CDR3 DNA reads TGCGCCAGCAGCTTGGCTAGCGGGGGGCTAATCTACAATGAGCAGTTCTTC. It translates to CASSLASGGLIYNEQFF.

On this clonotype itself: The junction and the germline gene differ at one end; a read error may be behind it. This chain connects TRBV7-2 to TRBJ1-1, with D perhaps matching TRBD1 (5 bases). The CDR3 totals 14 residues. Germline V lookup: CDR1 SGHTA, CDR2 FQGNSA. Here the CDR3 DNA reads TGTGCCAGCAGCTTAGAGGGGCAGGGCACTCAAGCTTTCTTT. It codes for CASSLEGQGTQAFF.

This chain links TRBV29-1 with TRBJ1-2, with D tentatively TRBD1 (5 bases). V was trimmed by 4 bases and J by 2 bases, leaving 11 bases between them. The CDR3 sequence is 13 residues long. Germline CDR1 SQVTM, CDR2 ANQGSEA. In DNA, the CDR3 is TGCAGCGTTGGGGAGGGGAACAACTATGGCTACACCTTC. It specifies CSVGEGNNYGYTF.

This clonotype was found a few times. V is TRBV27 and J is TRBJ2-1, with no clear D. From germline, CDR1 is MNHEY and CDR2 SMNVEV (reference sequence). The CDR3 contains 15 residues. Trimming pared 6 bases from V and 6 bases from J, leaving 18 bases between. The CDR3 region has the DNA TGTGCCAGCAGCCAAGGACGCCGTGAGTCCAATGAGCAGTTCTTC. Translated: CASSQGRRESNEQFF.

At least ten counts were recorded for this clonotype. V gene TRBV5-4 combines with J gene TRBJ2-2; D might be TRBD1 (5 bases). The V end lost 3 bases, the J end lost 1 base, and 19 bases lay between the germline ends. This CDR3 comprises 18 residues. Germline loops: CDR1 SGHNT, CDR2 YYREEE (reference sequence). CDR3 sequence: CASSSRQYASMNTGELFF. The CDR3 DNA is TGTGCCAGCAGCTCGAGACAGTATGCTTCGATGAACACCGGGGAGCTGTTTTTT.

This clonotype occurred many times. The rearrangement joins TRBV6-5 to TRBJ2-1; 11 bases match TRBD2. Looked up from germline, CDR1 is MNHEY and CDR2 is SVGAGI. With 6 bases clipped from V and 4 bases from J, the junction kept 5 bases outside the gene matches. The CDR3 runs 15 residues. The CDR3 bases are TGTGCCAGCAGCCCGCTAGCGGGGGGATACAATGAGCAGTTCTTC. As protein: CASSPLAGGYNEQFF.

V and J are TRBV7-2 and TRBJ1-6; the match to TRBD1 covers 11 bases. The germline CDR1 and CDR2 sequences are SGHTA and FQGNSA. This CDR3 has 15 residues. V lost 3 bases and J lost 9; bases outside the gene matches: 4. The CDR3 loop is CASSFRTGGGSPLHF. In DNA, the CDR3 is TGTGCCAGCAGCTTCAGGACAGGGGGCGGTTCACCCCTCCACTTT.

The chain recombines TRBV7-2 with TRBJ2-5; 9 bases align to TRBD1. The CDR3 has 14 residues. With 5 bases clipped from V and 4 bases from J, the junction kept 5 bases outside the gene matches. Germline V CDR1 and CDR2: SGHTA, FQGNSA. CDR3 sequence: CASSPQGAGETQYF. The DNA for the CDR3 is TGTGCCAGCAGCCCACAGGGGGCAGGAGAGACCCAGTACTTC.

This chain links TRBV10-3 with TRBJ1-2; 8 nucleotides align to TRBD1. V was pared by 2 bases and J by 9 bases, with 5 bases of the junction left unmatched. The germline CDR1 and CDR2 sequences are ENHRY and SYGVKD. This CDR3 region has 13 residues. The CDR3 DNA is TGTGCCATCAGTGAGGACAGGGGTGAGAGCTACACCTTC. Translation gives CAISEDRGESYTF.

V is TRBV6-2 or TRBV6-3 and J is TRBJ2-6, with 7 bases aligning to TRBD2. Looked up from germline, CDR1 is MNHEY and CDR2 is SVGEGT. The CDR3 spans 19 residues. V was pared by 7 bases and J by 5 bases, with 20 bases of the junction left unmatched. The CDR3: CASTEDAWRESPRANVLTF. CDR3 sequence (DNA): TGTGCCAGCACCGAGGACGCTTGGCGGGAGAGTCCCCGGGCCAACGTCCTGACTTTC.